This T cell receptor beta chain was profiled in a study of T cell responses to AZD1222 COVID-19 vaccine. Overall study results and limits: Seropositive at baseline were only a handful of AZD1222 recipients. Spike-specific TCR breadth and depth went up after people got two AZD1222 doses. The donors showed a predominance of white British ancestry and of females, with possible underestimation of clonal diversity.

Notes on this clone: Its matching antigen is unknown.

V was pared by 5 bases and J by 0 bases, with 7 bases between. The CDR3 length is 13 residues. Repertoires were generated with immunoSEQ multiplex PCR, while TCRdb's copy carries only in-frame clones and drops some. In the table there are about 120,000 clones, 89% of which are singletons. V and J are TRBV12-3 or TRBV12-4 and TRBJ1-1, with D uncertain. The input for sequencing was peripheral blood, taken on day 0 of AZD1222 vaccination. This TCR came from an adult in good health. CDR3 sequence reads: CASSQQLNTEAFF. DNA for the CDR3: TGTGCCAGCAGTCAACAGCTGAACACTGAAGCTTTCTTT.